The 2 T cell receptor beta chains presented below share a single source sample, sequenced in a study of cytomegalovirus exposure and HLA in healthy donors. It was with 60 Vbeta and 13 Jbeta primers that the PCR ran. Assay: immunoSEQ multiplex PCR; the TCRdb copy retains only in-frame clones and omits some. Found here are under 200,000 clones, approximately 80% of them singletons; the top ten hold more than 3.5%. The source material was PBMCs. The receptors shown here come from a man aged 40-55 years in good health and CMV-seronegative.

V is TRBV19 and J is TRBJ2-7; 10 bases map to TRBD1. This CDR3 contains 15 residues. V dropped 9 bases and J dropped 3; count of bases not matched to a gene: 11. Per the germline V gene, CDR1 is LNHDA and CDR2 is SQIVND (reference sequence). CDR3 protein: CASSPGQGGFYEQYF. The CDR3 bases are TGTGCCAGCAGCCCCGGACAGGGGGGTTTCTACGAGCAGTACTTC.

The rearrangement uses TRBV5-6 and TRBJ1-2, with D hard to call. V dropped 2 bases and J dropped 8 bases, with 13 bases sitting between them. Germline CDR1 reads SGHDT; CDR2 reads YYEEEE. CDR3 length: 13 amino acids. CDR3 sequence (DNA): TGTGCCAGCAGCTTAGAACTACTCAGAGGCTACACCTTC. Its protein product is CASSLELLRGYTF.